The sequence of this T cell receptor (beta chain) was determined in a study of molecular identifiers for immune sequencing clone quantification. Findings and limits, study-wide: In naive cells, clones above 20 RNA copies held under 1% of molecules, whereas in effector cells they held over 98%.

This clonotype was observed a handful of times. The antigen remains unidentified. The authors built bulk TCR libraries by previously described methods with listed TCR primers. TCRdb re-called the PCR reads through MiXCR, storing one row per CDR3 protein. The table shows 550,000 to 750,000 distinct CDR3 sequences, with 15% to 20% occurring only once. CDR3 length equals 14 residues. The V gene lost 5 bases and the J gene lost 5 bases, with 16 bases spanning the gap. Sorted naive CD8 T cells, roughly 17,000 to 1,100,000, were sequenced from 10%, 30% or 50% RNA. The authors sorted naive CD8 T cells as CD8+CD4-CCR7+CD45RA+.

Material for sequencing was naive CD8+ T cells from blood, with Jurkat cell RNA spiked in. Documented subset: FACS-sorted CD8+CD4-CCR7+CD45RA+ naive T cells. This receptor was taken from a human donor in good health. Some libraries in this study had Jurkat cell RNA spiked in. The chain links TRBV12-3 or TRBV12-4 to TRBJ2-7, with D perhaps TRBD2 (7 bases). The CDR3 DNA follows: TGTGCCAGCAGTACCTCCCGGGGGGCCGACGAGCAGTACTTC. It translates to CASSTSRGADEQYF.